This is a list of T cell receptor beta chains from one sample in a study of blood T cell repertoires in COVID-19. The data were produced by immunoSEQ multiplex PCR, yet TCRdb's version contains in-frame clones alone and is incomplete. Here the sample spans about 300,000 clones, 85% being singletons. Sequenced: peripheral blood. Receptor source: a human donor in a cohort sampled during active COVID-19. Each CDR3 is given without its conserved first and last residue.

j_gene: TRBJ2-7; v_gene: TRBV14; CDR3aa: ASSQIIRGEQY
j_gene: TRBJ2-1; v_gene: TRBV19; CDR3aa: ASSTTREGTSEQF
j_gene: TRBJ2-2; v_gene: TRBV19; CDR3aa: ASSIEILAGGSPELF
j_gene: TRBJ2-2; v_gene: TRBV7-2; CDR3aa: ASRWGDHPTGELF
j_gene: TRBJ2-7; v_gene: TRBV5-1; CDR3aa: ASSLPGGDEQY
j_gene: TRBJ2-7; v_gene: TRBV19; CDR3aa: ASSFTGEIYEQY
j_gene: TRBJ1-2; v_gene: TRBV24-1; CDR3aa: ATSESDRGQGYT
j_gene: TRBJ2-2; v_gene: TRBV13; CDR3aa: ASSLDRGGTGELF
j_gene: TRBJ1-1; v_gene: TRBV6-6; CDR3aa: ASSYGPTGNTEAF
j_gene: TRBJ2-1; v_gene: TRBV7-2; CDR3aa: ASSLGYSEQF
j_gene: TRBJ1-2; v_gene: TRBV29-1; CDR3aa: SVKEAGGDYGYT
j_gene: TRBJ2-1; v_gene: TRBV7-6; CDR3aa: ASSPRRGRSYNEQF
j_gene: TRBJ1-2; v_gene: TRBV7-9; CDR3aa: ASSPRQGLGGYT
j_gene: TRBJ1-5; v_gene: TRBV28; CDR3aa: ASSPTGSRGNQPQH
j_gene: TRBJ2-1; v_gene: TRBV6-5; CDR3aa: ASSYKTGAYNEQF